Shown below are 8 T cell receptor beta chains from a single sample sequenced in a study of T cells in localized non-small cell lung cancer. TCRdb keeps only in-frame clones here, not all; method: immunoSEQ multiplex PCR. The sample has 1,500 or so clones; over 25% are singletons. Sequenced material: lung tumor tissue, taken before any cancer treatment. The receptor set was obtained from a woman aged 35 to 69 with stage I lung adenocarcinoma.

This clone has just a few counts. The rearrangement uses TRBV11-3 and TRBJ1-3; tentative D call: TRBD1 (6 bases). The CDR3 sequence is 17 residues long. Germline CDR1 reads SGHNT; CDR2 reads YENEEA. Trimming removed 3 bases from V and 0 bases from J, with 15 bases in between. CDR3 in amino acids: CASSFRDRTFSGNTIYF. CDR3 nucleotide sequence: TGTGCCAGCAGCTTCCGTGACAGGACCTTCTCTGGAAACACCATATATTTT.

J is TRBJ1-1 and V is TRBV11-3, with D possibly being TRBD1 (6 bases). Germline-derived CDR1 and CDR2 are SGHNT and YENEEA. V was pared by 2 bases and J by 1 base, with 17 bases between. The CDR3 runs 17 residues. The CDR3 loop reads CASSLYRVGTPNTEAFF. The CDR3 bases are TGTGCCAGCAGCTTATATAGGGTGGGGACACCGAACACTGAAGCTTTCTTT.

J is TRBJ1-3 and V is TRBV28; D call uncertain. The CDR3 has 14 amino acids. The V gene's germline CDR1 is MDHEN and CDR2 SYDVKM. V dropped 2 bases and J dropped 0 bases, with 5 bases sitting between them. CDR3 in amino acids: CASSLPSSGNTIYF. Here the CDR3 DNA reads TGTGCCAGCAGTTTACCTAGCTCTGGAAACACCATATATTTT.

The genes are TRBV11-3 and TRBJ2-1; 13 bases map to TRBD2. Germline CDR1 and CDR2: SGHNT and YENEEA. The CDR3 sequence is 17 residues long. Trimming at V came to 1 base and at J to 6 bases, leaving 6 bases not matched to a gene. CDR3 region: CASSLGRLAGGSNEQFF. The CDR3 region has the DNA TGTGCCAGCAGCTTAGGCAGACTAGCGGGGGGAAGCAATGAGCAGTTCTTC.

J is TRBJ2-7 and V is TRBV6-8, with unresolved D. The CDR3 is 13 residues long. Trimming stripped 5 bases from V and 0 bases from J, with 8 bases between. Germline V gives CDR1 MNHGY, CDR2 SAAAGT. The CDR3 loop is CASSVSHSYEQYF. The CDR3 DNA follows: TGTGCCAGCAGTGTGAGTCACTCCTACGAGCAGTACTTC.

This clone is medium-sized (0.01 to 0.1%) by share. The chain combines TRBV9 with TRBJ2-7; the match to TRBD1 covers 7 bases. V trimming: 4 bases; J trimming: 8 bases; junction bases outside the gene matches: 6. CDR1 is SGDLS and CDR2 is YYNGEE in the germline V gene. There are 12 residues in the CDR3. The DNA for the CDR3 is TGTGCCAGCAGCCACCCGACAGGGAAGCAGTACTTC. Its protein is CASSHPTGKQYF.

A few counts support this clone. The chain joins TRBV1 to TRBJ1-6; the listed D gene, TRBD1, was not tested against the DNA. TRBV1 is deemed a pseudogene. CDR3 size: 15 residues. The CDR3 spells CASSQVRTGHSPLHF. The CDR3 nucleotides read TGCGCCAGCAGCCAAGTCAGAACAGGGCATTCACCCCTCCACTTT.

The J gene is TRBJ2-1, the V gene TRBV6-8; 10 bases match TRBD2. Germline V lookup: CDR1 MNHGY, CDR2 SAAAGT. J gave up 2 bases and V 5 bases, and 6 bases lay outside the gene matches. The CDR3 spans 16 residues. The CDR3 DNA reads TGTGCCAGCAGTCTCCCTAGCGGGGGCCCCTACAATGAGCAGTTCTTC. Translation gives CASSLPSGGPYNEQFF.